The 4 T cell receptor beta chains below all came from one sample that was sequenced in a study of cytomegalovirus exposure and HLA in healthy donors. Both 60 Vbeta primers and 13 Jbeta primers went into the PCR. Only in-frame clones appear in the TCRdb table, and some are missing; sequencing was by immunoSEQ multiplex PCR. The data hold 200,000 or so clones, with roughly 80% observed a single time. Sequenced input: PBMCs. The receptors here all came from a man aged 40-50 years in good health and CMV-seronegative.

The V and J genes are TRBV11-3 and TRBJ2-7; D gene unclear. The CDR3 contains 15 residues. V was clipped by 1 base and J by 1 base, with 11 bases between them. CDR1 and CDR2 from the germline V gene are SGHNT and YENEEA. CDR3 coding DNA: TGTGCCAGCAGCTTAGGTCAAGCCAAATCCTACGAGCAGTACTTC. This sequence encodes CASSLGQAKSYEQYF.

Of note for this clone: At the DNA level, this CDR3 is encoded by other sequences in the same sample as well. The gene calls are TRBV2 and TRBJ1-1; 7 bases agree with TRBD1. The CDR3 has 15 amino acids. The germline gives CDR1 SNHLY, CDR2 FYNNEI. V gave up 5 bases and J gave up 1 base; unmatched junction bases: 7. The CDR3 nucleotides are TGTGCCAGCAGTCCCTGGGACAGAGGGAACACTGAAGCTTTCTTT. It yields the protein CASSPWDRGNTEAFF.

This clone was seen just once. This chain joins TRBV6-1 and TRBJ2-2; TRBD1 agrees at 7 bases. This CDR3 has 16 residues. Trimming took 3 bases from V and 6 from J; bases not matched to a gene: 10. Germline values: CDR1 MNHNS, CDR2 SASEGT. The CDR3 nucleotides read TGTGCCAGCAGTGAGGTGAGGGGGCCACCCCCCGGGGAGCTGTTTTTT. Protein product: CASSEVRGPPPGELFF.

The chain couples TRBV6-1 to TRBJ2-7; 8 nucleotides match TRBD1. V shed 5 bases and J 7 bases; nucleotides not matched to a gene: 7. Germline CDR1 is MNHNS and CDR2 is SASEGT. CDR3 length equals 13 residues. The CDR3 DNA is TGTGCCAGCAGTACTTGGACAGGGCGGGAGCAGTACTTC. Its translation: CASSTWTGREQYF.